This T cell receptor (beta chain) is drawn from a study of T cell clonotyping in hematopoietic cell transplantation. Looking at the study overall: Recipients' pretransplant samples followed cytoreduction.

Method: immunoSEQ multiplex PCR; TCRdb's copy keeps in-frame clones and lacks some. The data hold about 47,000 clones, with roughly four fifths observed a single time. The length of the CDR3 is 10 residues. Germline CDR1 is DFQATT and CDR2 is SNEGSKA (reference sequence). V was trimmed by 5 bases and J by 4 bases, leaving 5 bases between them. Time point in this sample: recipient sample about 28 days before transplant, after cytoreduction. The receptor was derived from a man aged 60 to 69 with myelodysplastic syndrome. Some clones in this sample may be carry-over from other donors' samples. The chain is built from TRBV20-1 and TRBJ2-5; no clear D gene. The sample was peripheral blood mononuclear cells, taken before stem cell transplant. CDR3 residues: CSAYSETQYF. The DNA of the CDR3 is TGCAGTGCTTACTCAGAGACCCAGTACTTC.